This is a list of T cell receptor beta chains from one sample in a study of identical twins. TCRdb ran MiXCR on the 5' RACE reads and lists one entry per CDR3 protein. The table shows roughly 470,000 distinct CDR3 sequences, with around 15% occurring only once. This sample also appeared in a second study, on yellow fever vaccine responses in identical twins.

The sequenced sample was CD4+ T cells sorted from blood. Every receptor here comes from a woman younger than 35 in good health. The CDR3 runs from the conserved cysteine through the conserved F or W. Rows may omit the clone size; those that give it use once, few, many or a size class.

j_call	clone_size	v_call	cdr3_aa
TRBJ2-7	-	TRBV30	CAWRDSGYEQYF
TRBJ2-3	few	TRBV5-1	CASSLQKTGSTDTQYF
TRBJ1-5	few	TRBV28	CAHGEGRGNQPQHF
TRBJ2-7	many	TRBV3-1	CASTQSWDPPYEQYF
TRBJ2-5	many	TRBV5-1	CASSMGAGSQETQYF
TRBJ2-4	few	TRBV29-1	CSVVGRNIQYF
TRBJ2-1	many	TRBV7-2	CASSLVTGTGYNEQFF
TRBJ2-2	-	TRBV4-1	CASSRGGSIPGELFF
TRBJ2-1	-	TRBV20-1	CSASPGTNRAYNEQFF
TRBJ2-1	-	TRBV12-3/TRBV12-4	CASSRSLQGRDEQFF
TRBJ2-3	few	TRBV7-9	CASSYPGTGKTDTQYF